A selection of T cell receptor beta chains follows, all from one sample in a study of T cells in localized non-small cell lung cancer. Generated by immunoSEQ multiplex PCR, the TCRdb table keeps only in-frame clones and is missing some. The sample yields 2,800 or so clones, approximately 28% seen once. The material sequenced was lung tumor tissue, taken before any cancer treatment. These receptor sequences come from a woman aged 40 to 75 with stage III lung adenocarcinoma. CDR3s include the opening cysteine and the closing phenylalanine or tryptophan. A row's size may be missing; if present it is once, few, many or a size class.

CDR3aa: CASSLISVAPNTEAFF; j_gene: TRBJ1-1; abundance: few; v_gene: TRBV28
CDR3aa: CASSLGIAGGDTQYF; j_gene: TRBJ2-3; abundance: -; v_gene: TRBV7-4
CDR3aa: CASSYRDRVYQPQHF; j_gene: TRBJ1-5; abundance: -; v_gene: TRBV11-3
CDR3aa: CASSIRGGMIAFF; j_gene: TRBJ1-1; abundance: -; v_gene: TRBV19
CDR3aa: CASSILGTAQETQYF; j_gene: TRBJ2-5; abundance: once; v_gene: TRBV18
CDR3aa: CSVPTGNQETQYF; j_gene: TRBJ2-5; abundance: -; v_gene: TRBV29-1
CDR3aa: CASTLGSKTTEAFF; j_gene: TRBJ1-1; abundance: -; v_gene: TRBV9
CDR3aa: CASSARLGQPNYGYTF; j_gene: TRBJ1-2; abundance: -; v_gene: TRBV14
CDR3aa: CASSPPAGGTGTDTQYF; j_gene: TRBJ2-3; abundance: -; v_gene: TRBV18
CDR3aa: CASRGAERGGSYEQYF; j_gene: TRBJ2-7; abundance: -; v_gene: TRBV6-8
CDR3aa: CASSFTLRDTDTQYF; j_gene: TRBJ2-3; abundance: few; v_gene: TRBV28
CDR3aa: CASSGQGTSPLHF; j_gene: TRBJ1-6; abundance: few; v_gene: TRBV9
CDR3aa: CASSPNQPGSNQPQHF; j_gene: TRBJ1-5; abundance: -; v_gene: TRBV18
CDR3aa: CASSLTGRTNEKLFF; j_gene: TRBJ1-4; abundance: -; v_gene: TRBV7-6
CDR3aa: CASSLDQRGTEAFF; j_gene: TRBJ1-1; abundance: -; v_gene: TRBV5-1
CDR3aa: CASSANRGRGGEQYF; j_gene: TRBJ2-7; abundance: large; v_gene: TRBV9
CDR3aa: CASSQGEGSPPYEQYF; j_gene: TRBJ2-7; abundance: -; v_gene: TRBV14
CDR3aa: CASRGQGPGELFF; j_gene: TRBJ2-2; abundance: -; v_gene: TRBV10-2
CDR3aa: CASSLRSGAISYEQYF; j_gene: TRBJ2-7; abundance: few; v_gene: TRBV11-3
CDR3aa: CASSPRQTVRETQYF; j_gene: TRBJ2-5; abundance: -; v_gene: TRBV28
CDR3aa: CASTPRVNEKLFF; j_gene: TRBJ1-4; abundance: -; v_gene: TRBV19
CDR3aa: CASSLGGSTEAFF; j_gene: TRBJ1-1; abundance: few; v_gene: TRBV23-1
CDR3aa: CASSRTSGSDTQYF; j_gene: TRBJ2-3; abundance: -; v_gene: TRBV5-1
CDR3aa: CASTTGGTEAFF; j_gene: TRBJ1-1; abundance: few; v_gene: TRBV19
CDR3aa: CASSFGQGALKNIQYF; j_gene: TRBJ2-4; abundance: -; v_gene: TRBV9
CDR3aa: CASSLTQFSGNTIYF; j_gene: TRBJ1-3; abundance: hyperexpanded; v_gene: TRBV11-3
CDR3aa: CASSVVAGGRTDTQYF; j_gene: TRBJ2-3; abundance: few; v_gene: TRBV9
CDR3aa: CASRGQGAGTYNSPLHF; j_gene: TRBJ1-6; abundance: few; v_gene: TRBV9
CDR3aa: CASSREGLPAAGELFF; j_gene: TRBJ2-2; abundance: -; v_gene: TRBV14
CDR3aa: CASSPLQPGLAGTGELFF; j_gene: TRBJ2-2; abundance: few; v_gene: TRBV18
CDR3aa: CASSIGLYTGELFF; j_gene: TRBJ2-2; abundance: -; v_gene: TRBV19
CDR3aa: CSVENRGGVPGELFF; j_gene: TRBJ2-2; abundance: -; v_gene: TRBV29-1
CDR3aa: CASSVNRNYGYTF; j_gene: TRBJ1-2; abundance: few; v_gene: TRBV6-8
CDR3aa: CASSLSGAVNYGYTF; j_gene: TRBJ1-2; abundance: few; v_gene: TRBV11-3
CDR3aa: CASSGSAALDEQYF; j_gene: TRBJ2-7; abundance: -; v_gene: TRBV10-3
CDR3aa: CASSVLQYNSPLHF; j_gene: TRBJ1-6; abundance: -; v_gene: TRBV9
CDR3aa: CASSSGTSGGPNTGELFF; j_gene: TRBJ2-2; abundance: medium-sized; v_gene: TRBV11-3
CDR3aa: CASVKGWGNQPQHF; j_gene: TRBJ1-5; abundance: -; v_gene: TRBV6-8
CDR3aa: CASSTRTSGRNEQFF; j_gene: TRBJ2-1; abundance: -; v_gene: TRBV19
CDR3aa: CASSYLRTNNSPLHF; j_gene: TRBJ1-6; abundance: few; v_gene: TRBV6-8
CDR3aa: CASSPSAVSYEQYF; j_gene: TRBJ2-7; abundance: -; v_gene: TRBV11-3
CDR3aa: CASSYRNNEQFF; j_gene: TRBJ2-1; abundance: -; v_gene: TRBV14
CDR3aa: CASSGGVTGELFF; j_gene: TRBJ2-2; abundance: -; v_gene: TRBV2
CDR3aa: CASGRLDRQRSYEQYF; j_gene: TRBJ2-7; abundance: -; v_gene: TRBV10-2
CDR3aa: CASSGGTSGGNEQFF; j_gene: TRBJ2-1; abundance: few; v_gene: TRBV6-8
CDR3aa: CASSNPADTQYF; j_gene: TRBJ2-3; abundance: few; v_gene: TRBV19
CDR3aa: CASSAQGKLAKNIQYF; j_gene: TRBJ2-4; abundance: -; v_gene: TRBV19
CDR3aa: CASSQYGTENTEAFF; j_gene: TRBJ1-1; abundance: -; v_gene: TRBV23-1
CDR3aa: CASGQTDSSSYNEQFF; j_gene: TRBJ2-1; abundance: -; v_gene: TRBV6-8
CDR3aa: CASSLGLAGVREQFF; j_gene: TRBJ2-1; abundance: -; v_gene: TRBV11-3
CDR3aa: CASRNPGGRMDTGELFF; j_gene: TRBJ2-2; abundance: -; v_gene: TRBV1
CDR3aa: CASSEVGRTEAFF; j_gene: TRBJ1-1; abundance: -; v_gene: TRBV6-1
CDR3aa: CAILVSSTDTQYF; j_gene: TRBJ2-3; abundance: medium-sized; v_gene: TRBV6-8
CDR3aa: CASSARDWSYEQYF; j_gene: TRBJ2-7; abundance: few; v_gene: TRBV11-3
CDR3aa: CASSASGRAAGELFF; j_gene: TRBJ2-2; abundance: -; v_gene: TRBV9
CDR3aa: CATKGPMATGELFF; j_gene: TRBJ2-2; abundance: -; v_gene: TRBV12-2
CDR3aa: CASSPSTSGPYNEQFF; j_gene: TRBJ2-1; abundance: -; v_gene: TRBV18
CDR3aa: CASSRPSGTGVYGYTF; j_gene: TRBJ1-2; abundance: -; v_gene: TRBV19
CDR3aa: CASSWAWDSYEQYF; j_gene: TRBJ2-7; abundance: medium-sized; v_gene: TRBV6-8